The clone carrying this TCR beta chain has only a few counts. Time point of the sample: pre-sensitization, week 0. The treatment is: therapeutic diphenylcyclopropenone sensitization with weekly scalp DPC. The sample comes from a study of human T cells and chemical hapten exposure. During construction of the library, unique molecular identifiers were attached to individual cDNA molecules for quantitative, reproducible TCR counting. Original processing methods: Samples had a median of 95,638 TCRs, ranging roughly 23,224 to 750,000. MiXCR was run by TCRdb on the RACE reads, yielding one entry per CDR3 protein. The V and J calls here are based on TCRdb, not the publication. In the table there are about 120,000 distinct CDR3 sequences, approximately 15% of which are singletons. This CDR3 has 13 amino acids. CDR1 is MNHEY and CDR2 is SVGAGI in the germline V gene. The J segment lost 4 bases and the V segment lost 8 bases, leaving 2 bases of the junction unmatched.

Here the sequenced sample was whole blood, taken in connection with sensitization to the hapten diphenylcyclopropenone (DPC). The V and J genes are TRBV6-5 and TRBJ1-2; 12 bases are shared with TRBD1. The sequence came from a woman younger than 30 with alopecia areata. Some clones in this sample may be carry-over from other donors' samples. CDR3 protein: CASQGQGAYGYTF. CDR3 sequence (DNA): TGTGCCAGCCAGGGACAGGGGGCCTATGGCTACACCTTC.